This entry concerns a single T cell receptor (beta chain). This clone appeared a few times. There is no known antigen for this receptor. No much larger clone is present one base from it, and per-base qualities are unavailable. The library was produced with the immunoSEQ multiplex PCR assay. T cell repertoires were profiled by deep sequencing of rearranged TCR beta loci, alongside multiparametric flow cytometry. TCRdb mirrors the immuneACCESS table, restricted to in-frame sequences. Some clones are absent from its copies; in checked studies, under half trace to an unresolved V gene, and the reason for the others is unknown. The sample table contains about 83,000 clones; only one count was recorded for more than 70% of them. The ten largest clonotypes hold 1.2% to 1.5% of the sample. V is shortened by 3 bases, J by 3 bases, and the region joining them spans 12 bases. CDR1 and CDR2, looked up from the germline V gene, are SGHRS and YFSETQ. The CDR3 runs 15 amino acids, cysteine and phenylalanine included. Solely the CDR3 DNA is kept, with 45 bases framed from the first base.

This entry is derived from a study of lymphopenia after photon versus proton radiotherapy (dated by TCRdb to about 2019). Describing the broader study: In patients with gastrointestinal tumors who developed high-grade lymphopenia, the study compared the immunological effects of photon radiation therapy with those of proton radiation therapy. A cohort of 20 patients with gastrointestinal tumors who received either photon or proton therapy and subsequently developed lymphopenia was included. The study was designed to characterize how the impact on the immune system differs between the two radiation modalities. Study-wide findings and limitations: Across the cohort, among patients who died, a greater drop in TCR diversity after the nadir was inversely correlated with overall survival time. Proton-treated patients stayed relatively stable during treatment, while photon-treated patients lost naive T cells and TCR diversity and gained effector/memory populations. After the lymphocyte count nadir, oligoclonal expansion, especially of CD8+ Temra cells, was observed in photon-treated repertoires, and the drop in diversity was driven by this expansion. The authors looked at the survival association only in patients who died, and they framed better survival with proton therapy as a possibility rather than a demonstrated result.

The rearrangement combines TRBV5-1 with TRBJ1-4, with the D gene uncertain. The TCR sequence derives from a man aged 60 to 75 with pancreatic cancer. The input for sequencing was peripheral blood, taken from a patient treated with proton-based radiotherapy. The CDR3 reads as follows: CASSSAGSPNEKLFF. The nucleotide sequence is TGCGCCAGCAGCTCGGCGGGCAGCCCTAATGAAAAACTGTTTTTT.